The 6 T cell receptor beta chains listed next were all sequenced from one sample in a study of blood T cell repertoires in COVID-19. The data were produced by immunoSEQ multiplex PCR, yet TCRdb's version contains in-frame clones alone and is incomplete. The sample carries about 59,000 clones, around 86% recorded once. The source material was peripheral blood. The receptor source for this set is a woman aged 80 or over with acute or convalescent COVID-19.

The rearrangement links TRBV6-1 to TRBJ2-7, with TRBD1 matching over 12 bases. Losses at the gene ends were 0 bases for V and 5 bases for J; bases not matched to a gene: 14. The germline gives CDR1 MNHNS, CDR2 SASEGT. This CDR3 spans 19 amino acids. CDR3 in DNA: TGTGCCAGCAGTGAAGCGGGACAGGGGGCTTTTAGCGGGGTCCACGAGCAGTACTTC. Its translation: CASSEAGQGAFSGVHEQYF.

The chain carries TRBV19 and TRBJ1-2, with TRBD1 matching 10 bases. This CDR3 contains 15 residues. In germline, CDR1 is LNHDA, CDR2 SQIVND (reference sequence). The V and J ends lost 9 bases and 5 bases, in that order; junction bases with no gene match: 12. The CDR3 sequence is CASTLLRTGGYGYTF. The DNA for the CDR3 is TGTGCCAGCACGCTACTCCGGACAGGGGGTTATGGCTACACCTTC.

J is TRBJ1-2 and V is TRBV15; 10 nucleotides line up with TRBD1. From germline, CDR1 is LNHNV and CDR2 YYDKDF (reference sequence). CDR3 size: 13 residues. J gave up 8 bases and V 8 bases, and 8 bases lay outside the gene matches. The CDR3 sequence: CATGGDRGYGYTF. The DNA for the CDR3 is TGTGCCACCGGCGGGGACAGGGGTTACGGCTACACCTTC.

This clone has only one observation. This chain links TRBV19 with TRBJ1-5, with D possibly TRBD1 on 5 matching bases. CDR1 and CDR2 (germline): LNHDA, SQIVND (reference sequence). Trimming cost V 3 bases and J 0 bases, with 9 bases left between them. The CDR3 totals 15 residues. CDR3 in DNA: TGTGCCAGTAGTATCGGCAGGGCTAGCAATCAGCCCCAGCATTTT. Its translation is CASSIGRASNQPQHF.

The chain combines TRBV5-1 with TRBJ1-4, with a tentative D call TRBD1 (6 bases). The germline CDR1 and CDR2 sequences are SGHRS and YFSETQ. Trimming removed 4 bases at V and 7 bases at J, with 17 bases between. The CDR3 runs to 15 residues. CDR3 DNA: TGCGCCAGCAGCCCCGCCGGGACAACTTTTGAAAAACTGTTTTTT. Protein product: CASSPAGTTFEKLFF.

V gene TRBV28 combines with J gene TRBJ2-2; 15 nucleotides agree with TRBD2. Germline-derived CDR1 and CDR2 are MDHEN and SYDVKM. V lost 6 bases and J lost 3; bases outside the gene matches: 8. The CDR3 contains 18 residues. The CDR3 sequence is CASSSGTSGRWDTGELFF. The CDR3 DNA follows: TGTGCCAGCAGCTCCGGGACTAGCGGGAGGTGGGACACCGGGGAGCTGTTTTTT. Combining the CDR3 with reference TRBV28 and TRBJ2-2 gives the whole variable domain DVKVTQSSRYLVKRTGEKVFLECVQDMDHENMFWYRQDPGLGLRLIYFSYDVKMKEKGDIPEGYSVSREKKERFSLILESASTNQTSMYLCASSSGTSGRWDTGELFFGEGSRLTVL.